This T cell receptor (beta chain) originates from a study of blood T cell repertoires in COVID-19. Study overall: PBMCs, B-cell-depleted T cells, or T cells were the source of the cDNA or gDNA that made up the material.

Germline assignment: CDR1 WSHSY and CDR2 SAAADI. The CDR3 has 17 residues. The junction had 9 bases not matched to a gene; V was cut back by 5 bases and J by 2 bases. Individuals drawn from 24 US areas were about 18 to 95 years old. Sequenced by immunoSEQ multiplex PCR; TCRdb stores in-frame clones only, minus some. The sample has 250,000 to 350,000 clones; around 90% are singletons. V and J are TRBV10-2 and TRBJ2-7, with 13 nucleotides matching TRBD2. Sequencing was carried out using PBMCs or T cells enriched from blood (not recorded which). The clonotype comes from a woman in her 30s who had recovered from COVID-19. The CDR3 DNA follows: TGCGCCAGCAGTTCACTAGCGGGAGGGTATCTAACCTACGAGCAGTACTTC. It is translated as CASSSLAGGYLTYEQYF.